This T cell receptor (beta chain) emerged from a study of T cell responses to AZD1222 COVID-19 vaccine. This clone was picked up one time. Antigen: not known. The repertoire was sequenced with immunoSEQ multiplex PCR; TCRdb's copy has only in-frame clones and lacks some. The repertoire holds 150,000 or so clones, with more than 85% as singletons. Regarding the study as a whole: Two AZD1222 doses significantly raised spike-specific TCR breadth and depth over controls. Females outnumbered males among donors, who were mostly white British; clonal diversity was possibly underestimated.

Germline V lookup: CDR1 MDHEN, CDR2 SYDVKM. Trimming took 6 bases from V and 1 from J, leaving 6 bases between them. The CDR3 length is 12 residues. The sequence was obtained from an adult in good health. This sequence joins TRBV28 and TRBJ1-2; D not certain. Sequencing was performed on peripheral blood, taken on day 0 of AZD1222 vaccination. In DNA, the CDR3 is TGTGCCAGCAGCTCCTTTAACTATGGCTACACCTTC. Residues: CASSSFNYGYTF.